These 11 T cell receptor beta chains came from one sample sequenced in a study of shared clonotypes between healthy human individuals. Only in-frame clones appear in the TCRdb table, and some are missing; sequencing was by immunoSEQ multiplex PCR. The table has roughly 1.4 million clones, less than 99% seen once. Material: naive CD4+ T cells sorted from blood. Subset: CD45RA+ positively selected. All receptors derive from a man under 40 in good health.

V is TRBV18 and J is TRBJ2-2; TRBD1 is a possible D gene (6 bases). Trimming cost V 2 bases and J 5 bases, with 15 bases left between them. The V gene's germline CDR1 is KGHSH and CDR2 LQKENI. The CDR3 has 16 residues. The DNA of the CDR3 is TGTGCCAGCTCACCATCACAGACAGGTTTTACCGGGGAGCTGTTTTTT. It is translated as CASSPSQTGFTGELFF.

Worth noting for this clone: The junction does not match germline at one end; this may be a read error. The chain carries TRBV7-7 and TRBJ2-5; possibly TRBD2 for D (6 bases). This CDR3 is 15 amino acids long. Germline V CDR1 and CDR2: SSHAT, FNYEAQ (reference sequence). CDR3 amino acids: CASSPRWGLQETQYF. The CDR3, as DNA: TGTGCTAGCAGCCCAAGATGGGGACTCCAAGAGACCCAGTACTTC.

V is TRBV19 and J is TRBJ2-2, with TRBD1 matching over 7 bases. The CDR3 contains 14 residues. The junction had 4 bases not matched to a gene; V was cut back by 4 bases and J by 5 bases. Germline V gene lookup returns CDR1 LNHDA and CDR2 SQIVND (reference sequence). The CDR3 spells CASSRQGWTGELFF. The DNA of the CDR3 is TGTGCCAGTAGTAGACAGGGATGGACCGGGGAGCTGTTTTTT.

The genes are TRBV21-1 and TRBJ2-1; TRBD2 reflects the table's D call only, with no check against the DNA. TRBV21-1 is tagged as a pseudogene. The CDR3 runs to 19 residues. CDR3 amino acids: CASSKEGLAGVWVHNEQFF. The CDR3 region has the DNA TGTGCCAGCAGCAAAGAGGGACTAGCGGGAGTCTGGGTACACAATGAGCAGTTCTTC.

The V call is TRBV19, the J call TRBJ2-3; the D gene could be TRBD1 or TRBD2 (5 bases each). Per germline, CDR1 LNHDA and CDR2 SQIVND (reference sequence). There are 14 residues in the CDR3. V dropped 3 bases and J dropped 2 bases, with 9 bases sitting between them. The CDR3 bases are TGTGCCAGTAGTATCGGGACCTACACAGATACGCAGTATTTT. This codes for CASSIGTYTDTQYF.

The genes are TRBV5-1 and TRBJ2-7, with 7 bases that match TRBD1. V lost 8 bases to trimming and J lost 3 bases; unmatched junction nucleotides: 20. From germline, CDR1 is SGHRS and CDR2 YFSETQ. This CDR3 has 17 amino acids. DNA of the CDR3: TGCGCCAGTATGGGGACAGCCGTCCCCTTCGACTACTACGAGCAGTACTTC. The encoded protein is CASMGTAVPFDYYEQYF.

The DNA of the CDR3 is TGTGCCAGCAAGGGGGTAGTAGCGGGAGTTACCGAGCAGTACTTC. This codes for CASKGVVAGVTEQYF. The V and J genes are TRBV6-5 and TRBJ2-7, with 9 bases identical to TRBD2. Unmatched junction bases numbered 13, after V lost 7 bases and J lost 6 bases. This CDR3 has 15 residues. Per the germline V gene, CDR1 is MNHEY and CDR2 is SVGAGI.

The chain employs TRBV28 and TRBJ2-2; D is unclear. This CDR3 region has 14 residues. V gave up 2 bases and J gave up 4 bases, with 8 bases separating them. Germline CDR1 reads MDHEN; CDR2 reads SYDVKM. The CDR3 DNA reads as TGTGCCAGCAGTTTAGGCACCTCCACCGGGGAGCTGTTTTTT. It encodes CASSLGTSTGELFF.

The chain combines TRBV18 with TRBJ1-1; TRBD1 agrees at 8 bases. Germline V CDR1 and CDR2: KGHSH, LQKENI. This CDR3 comprises 15 residues. After removal of 6 bases from V and 7 bases from J, the junction contained 13 bases not matched to a gene. In DNA form, the CDR3 reads TGTGCCAGCTCTCAACTCGGACAGGGTGTCGGTGAAGCTTTCTTT. Protein sequence: CASSQLGQGVGEAFF. Supplemented by reference TRBV18 and TRBJ1-1, the full variable domain reads NAGVMQNPRHLVRRRGQEARLRCSPMKGHSHVYWYRQLPEEGLKFMVYLQKENIIDESGMPKERFSAEFPKEGPSILRIQQVVRGDSAAYFCASSQLGQGVGEAFFGQGTRLTVV.

The rearrangement uses TRBV7-9 and TRBJ2-7; 8 positions match TRBD2. The CDR3 has 17 amino acids. Looked up from germline, CDR1 is SEHNR and CDR2 is FQNEAQ (reference sequence). V lost 5 bases, J lost 3 bases, and 15 bases stayed unmatched. CDR3 loop: CASSPRGSSGGYYEQYF. The DNA for the CDR3 is TGTGCCAGCAGCCCGCGGGGGAGCAGCGGGGGCTACTACGAGCAGTACTTC.

V and J are TRBV18 and TRBJ1-5, with D unresolved. CDR3 length: 14 residues. The germline CDR1 and CDR2 sequences are KGHSH and LQKENI. Deletions cut 5 bases from V and 4 bases from J, with 12 bases between. CDR3 sequence reads: CASSVLGKNQPQHF. The DNA for the CDR3 is TGTGCCAGCTCAGTCTTGGGGAAAAATCAGCCCCAGCATTTT.